The 4 T cell receptor beta chains below were found in one sample sequenced in a study of Graves' ophthalmopathy and Graves' hyperthyroidism. The authors amplified TCR beta CDR3 regions from RNA transcripts. Second-round multiplex PCR came after a first-round RT-PCR that employed HTBI primers. Using its own MiXCR run on the multiplex PCR reads, TCRdb lists one record per CDR3 protein. The sample lists approximately 380,000 distinct CDR3 sequences, roughly 21% occurring once. The sequencing sample was made of peripheral blood. The receptors derive from a woman between 18 and 29 years old with stable Graves' hyperthyroidism.

A note on this clonotype: One junction end disagrees with the germline gene, perhaps due to a read error. The chain combines TRBV6-1 with TRBJ2-5, with D perhaps assigned TRBD1 or TRBD2 (6 bases each). This CDR3 is 15 amino acids long. Per germline, CDR1 MNHNS and CDR2 SASEGT. This CDR3 is CASSHAAGQVETQDF. The CDR3 DNA follows: TGTGCCAGCAGCCATGCCGCGGGACAAGTAGAGACCCAGGACTTC.

This clonotype has ten or more counts. The CDR3 sequence: CASSLFWGVTSYEQYF. The DNA for the CDR3 is TGTGCCAGCAGTTTGTTTTGGGGAGTGACATCCTACGAGCAGTACTTC. The chain is built from TRBV28 and TRBJ2-7, with D tentatively TRBD2 (5 bases). Between the trimmed V and J ends, which lost 3 bases and 1 base, there was a span of 16 bases. CDR3 length: 16 residues. Germline V gene sequence: CDR1 MDHEN, CDR2 SYDVKM.

This clonotype was seen ten or more times. This chain connects TRBV20-1 to TRBJ1-2, with TRBD1 matching over 8 bases. This CDR3 is 16 amino acids long. CDR1 and CDR2 from the germline V gene are DFQATT and SNEGSKA (reference sequence). With 4 bases clipped from V and 0 bases from J, the junction kept 10 bases outside the gene matches. As DNA, the CDR3 is TGCAGTGCTACCCCCGGGACAGGACGAACTAACTATGGCTACACCTTC. It encodes CSATPGTGRTNYGYTF.

The chain uses TRBV20-1 and TRBJ2-5; the D gene is possibly TRBD2 (6 bases). V dropped 6 bases and J dropped 2 bases, with 13 bases sitting between them. The CDR3 totals 13 residues. Germline lookup yields CDR1 DFQATT and CDR2 SNEGSKA (reference sequence). In nucleotides, the CDR3 is TGCAGTGCCAGAACGGGGGAGCAAGAGACCCAGTACTTC. This gives the protein CSARTGEQETQYF.